The 30 T cell receptor beta chains below come from one sample, sequenced in a study of cytomegalovirus exposure and HLA in healthy donors. 13 Jbeta primers and 60 Vbeta primers were used for the PCR. Some clones are missing from TCRdb's copy, which holds only in-frame ones; the method was immunoSEQ multiplex PCR. The sample contains 200,000 or so clones, 84% of which appear only once. The sample consisted of PBMCs. These receptors all stem from a boy between 10 and 17 years old in good health and CMV-seronegative.

This rearrangement joins TRBV30 to TRBJ2-1; 8 nucleotides agree with TRBD2. V was clipped by 4 bases and J by 4 bases; unmatched bases: 6. Germline loops: CDR1 GTSNPN, CDR2 SVGIG (reference sequence). This CDR3 is 14 amino acids long. The DNA for the CDR3 is TGTGCCTGGACACGCGGGGGGCTTTACAATGAGCAGTTCTTC. Encoded protein: CAWTRGGLYNEQFF.

The rearrangement joins TRBV4-3 to TRBJ2-3; a possible D gene is TRBD2 (6 bases). The germline V and J ends were trimmed by 0 bases and 2 bases, with 15 bases remaining between them. CDR1 is LGHNA and CDR2 is YSLEER in the germline V gene. The CDR3 sequence is 17 residues long. The CDR3 is CASSQDTRAGITDTQYF. In DNA form, the CDR3 reads TGCGCCAGCAGCCAAGATACTCGGGCGGGAATCACAGATACGCAGTATTTT.

The chain is built from TRBV27 and TRBJ1-4; D ambiguous. V was trimmed by 2 bases and J by 7 bases, leaving 14 bases between them. This CDR3 spans 15 amino acids. Germline V lookup: CDR1 MNHEY, CDR2 SMNVEV (reference sequence). The chain's CDR3 is CASSLRSRPGEKLFF. DNA for the CDR3: TGTGCCAGCAGTTTAAGGTCGAGGCCCGGTGAAAAACTGTTTTTT.

A single count supports this clone. The chain joins TRBV27 to TRBJ2-3; maybe TRBD1 (6 bases). CDR3 length equals 17 residues. Between the trimmed V and J ends, which lost 5 bases and 0 bases, there was a span of 18 bases. Germline-derived CDR1 and CDR2 are MNHEY and SMNVEV (reference sequence). CDR3: CASSTKHRVTSTDTQYF. For the CDR3, the DNA is TGTGCCAGCAGTACCAAACACAGGGTAACCAGCACAGATACGCAGTATTTT.

V and J are TRBV30 and TRBJ1-5, with D perhaps TRBD1 (6 bases). With 0 bases removed from V and 7 bases from J, the gap between germline ends came to 13 bases. The germline V gene encodes CDR1 GTSNPN and CDR2 SVGIG (reference sequence). CDR3 size: 14 residues. The CDR3 bases are TGTGCCTGGAGTGTACAGGGTCCGAGGCAGCCCCAGCATTTT. It codes for CAWSVQGPRQPQHF. The complete variable domain, with remaining parts taken from reference TRBV30 and TRBJ1-5, reads SQTIHQWPATLVQPVGSPLSLECTVEGTSNPNLYWYRQAAGRGLQLLFYSVGIGQISSEVPQNLSASRPQDRQFILSSKKLLLSDSGFYLCAWSVQGPRQPQHFGDGTRLSIL.

J is TRBJ1-5 and V is TRBV18; TRBD1 might be the D (6 bases). Germline CDR1 is KGHSH and CDR2 is LQKENI. This CDR3 contains 14 residues. Between the trimmed V and J ends, which lost 6 bases and 7 bases, there was a span of 16 bases. The CDR3: CASSPGTMGQPQHF. For the CDR3, the DNA is TGTGCCAGCTCGCCCGGGACAATGGGGCAGCCCCAGCATTTT.

The chain carries TRBV29-1 and TRBJ1-1; D gene ambiguous. The germline V and J ends were trimmed by 4 bases and 4 bases, with 10 bases remaining between them. CDR1 and CDR2 (germline): SQVTM, ANQGSEA. This CDR3 spans 12 amino acids. CDR3 nucleotide sequence: TGCAGCGTTGTTGGCAGGCGCACTGAAGCTTTCTTT. Its protein is CSVVGRRTEAFF.

J is TRBJ2-6 and V is TRBV5-1, with D tentatively TRBD1 (6 bases). The germline V gene encodes CDR1 SGHRS and CDR2 YFSETQ. The CDR3 contains 17 residues. Trimming left V 0 bases short and J 4 bases short, with 14 bases between. Here the CDR3 reads CASSLGTQGTGANVLTF. CDR3 DNA sequence: TGCGCCAGCAGCTTGGGGACCCAGGGGACCGGGGCCAACGTCCTGACTTTC.

This clone was detected only a few times. This chain joins TRBV5-6 and TRBJ1-4; D is uncertain. The CDR3 runs to 16 residues. From germline, CDR1 is SGHDT and CDR2 YYEEEE. The ends were cut back, 5 bases at V and 4 bases at J, with 18 bases in the middle. The CDR3 loop reads CASSSGPSDRNEKLFF. CDR3 bases: TGTGCCAGCAGTAGTGGGCCATCAGACCGTAATGAAAAACTGTTTTTT. Together with reference TRBV5-6 and TRBJ1-4, the CDR3 gives the full variable domain: DAGVTQSPTHLIKTRGQQVTLRCSPKSGHDTVSWYQQALGQGPQFIFQYYEEEERQRGNFPDRFSGHQFPNYSSELNVNALLLGDSALYLCASSSGPSDRNEKLFFGSGTQLSVL.

The CDR3 nucleotides are TGTGCCAGCAGGGCGGACAGACTCTCTGGAAACACCATATATTTT. Translated, it gives CASRADRLSGNTIYF. The V and J genes are TRBV6-5 and TRBJ1-3; D is possibly TRBD1 (6 bases). The CDR3 consists of 15 residues. V dropped 6 bases and J dropped 0 bases, with 12 bases sitting between them. Germline values: CDR1 MNHEY, CDR2 SVGAGI.

V usage is TRBV9 and J usage is TRBJ1-1; no reliable D call. CDR1 and CDR2 from the germline V gene are SGDLS and YYNGEE. The CDR3 runs 15 residues. Trimming shortened V by 3 bases and J by 4 bases, and 16 bases separated the two germline ends. The CDR3: CASSGAPGTTTEAFF. In DNA, the CDR3 is TGTGCCAGCAGCGGAGCTCCAGGTACGACCACTGAAGCTTTCTTT.

This chain links TRBV6-6 with TRBJ1-3, with D unresolved. The CDR3 extends over 15 amino acids. Trimming cost V 5 bases and J 0 bases, with 11 bases left between them. The V gene's germline CDR1 is MNHNY and CDR2 SVGAGI (reference sequence). CDR3 DNA sequence: TGTGCCAGCAGTAGTAGTTGGAGCTCTGGAAACACCATATATTTT. It translates to CASSSSWSSGNTIYF.

The chain is built from TRBV28 and TRBJ1-5; D unclear. Trimming left V 3 bases short and J 5 bases short, with 8 bases between. Germline lookup yields CDR1 MDHEN and CDR2 SYDVKM. The CDR3 is 13 amino acids. The CDR3 sequence: CASSFGVDQPQHF. For the CDR3, the DNA is TGTGCCAGCAGTTTCGGGGTAGATCAGCCCCAGCATTTT. The complete variable domain, with remaining parts taken from reference TRBV28 and TRBJ1-5, reads DVKVTQSSRYLVKRTGEKVFLECVQDMDHENMFWYRQDPGLGLRLIYFSYDVKMKEKGDIPEGYSVSREKKERFSLILESASTNQTSMYLCASSFGVDQPQHFGDGTRLSIL.

The chain joins TRBV28 to TRBJ1-5; D remains ambiguous. Trimming left V 7 bases short and J 3 bases short, with 7 bases between. CDR1 is MDHEN and CDR2 is SYDVKM in the germline V gene. The CDR3 is made up of 12 amino acids. CDR3 in DNA: TGTGCCAGCATGTCAGTCAATCAGCCCCAGCATTTT. Translating it yields CASMSVNQPQHF. The full variable domain, in which reference TRBV28 and TRBJ1-5 provide the parts outside the CDR3, is DVKVTQSSRYLVKRTGEKVFLECVQDMDHENMFWYRQDPGLGLRLIYFSYDVKMKEKGDIPEGYSVSREKKERFSLILESASTNQTSMYLCASMSVNQPQHFGDGTRLSIL.

As to this clone: At one of its ends the junction is not consistent with the germline gene, which may arise from a read error. The chain links TRBV2 to TRBJ1-1; 8 nucleotides line up with TRBD1. CDR1 and CDR2 (germline): SNHLY, FYNNEI. The CDR3 is made up of 15 amino acids. The CDR3: CASREGTGGVTEAFF. The CDR3 nucleotides are TGTGCCAGCAGGGAAGGTACAGGGGGGGTCACTGAAGCTTTCTTT.

This clone appeared a single time. The gene calls are TRBV27 and TRBJ2-7; 7 nucleotides agree with TRBD2. The V segment lost 8 bases and the J segment 3 bases; nucleotides outside the gene matches: 13. The CDR3 runs to 15 residues. CDR1 is MNHEY and CDR2 is SMNVEV in the germline V gene (reference sequence). Here the CDR3 reads CASGSPWRENYEQYF. Written as DNA, the CDR3 is TGTGCCAGCGGTTCCCCGTGGCGGGAGAACTACGAGCAGTACTTC.

The V and J genes are TRBV5-6 and TRBJ2-7, with TRBD1 as a possible D gene (5 bases). Germline lookup yields CDR1 SGHDT and CDR2 YYEEEE. This CDR3 contains 15 residues. The V gene lost 0 bases and the J gene lost 2 bases, with 12 bases spanning the gap. The chain's CDR3 is CASSLGQTQTYEQYF. The CDR3 DNA reads as TGTGCCAGCAGCTTGGGACAGACTCAGACCTACGAGCAGTACTTC.

The DNA for the CDR3 is TGTGCCAGCAGCGTAGCAGGGACAGGGGGCAAAGAGCAGTACTTC. It translates to CASSVAGTGGKEQYF. The chain uses TRBV9 and TRBJ2-7, with TRBD1 identical over 12 bases. The V gene's germline CDR1 is SGDLS and CDR2 YYNGEE. The CDR3 runs 15 residues. With 0 bases clipped from V and 7 bases from J, the junction kept 5 bases outside the gene matches.

The rearrangement joins TRBV7-9 to TRBJ2-1; maybe TRBD2 (6 bases). V lost 5 bases and J lost 4, with 15 bases in between. This CDR3 spans 15 amino acids. CDR1 is SEHNR, CDR2 FQNEAQ, per germline (reference sequence). For the CDR3, the DNA is TGTGCCAGCAGCGCGGGTTTCGGGACTTACAATGAGCAGTTCTTC. Its translation: CASSAGFGTYNEQFF.

The chain recombines TRBV18 with TRBJ1-6, with 10 bases aligning to TRBD1. V dropped 3 bases and J dropped 8; count of bases not matched to a gene: 7. The CDR3 totals 16 residues. Per the germline V gene, CDR1 is KGHSH and CDR2 is LQKENI. CDR3 amino acids: CASSPRFDRGHSPLHF. CDR3 nucleotides: TGTGCCAGCTCACCCCGATTTGACAGGGGGCATTCACCCCTCCACTTT.

The chain carries TRBV5-4 and TRBJ2-7, with D maybe TRBD1 (5 bases). The CDR3 has 16 amino acids. Per germline, CDR1 SGHNT and CDR2 YYREEE (reference sequence). The germline V and J ends were trimmed by 1 base and 4 bases, with 18 bases remaining between them. The CDR3 sequence: CASSLWGTPSVYEQYF. Written as DNA, the CDR3 is TGTGCCAGCAGCTTGTGGGGCACCCCTTCTGTTTACGAGCAGTACTTC.

This chain joins TRBV25-1 and TRBJ2-5; maybe TRBD2 (5 bases). The DNA matches TRBJ2-7 better at its end, which makes the J call doubtful. Germline CDR1 reads MGHDK; CDR2 reads SYGVNS. This CDR3 spans 14 amino acids. CDR3 sequence: CASSEVAEAYEQYF. The CDR3 bases are TGTGCCAGCAGTGAAGTGGCGGAGGCCTACGAGCAGTACTTC.

This sequence joins TRBV9 and TRBJ2-1; 15 bases are a match to TRBD2. The CDR3 extends over 16 amino acids. V lost 3 bases and J lost 3; bases outside the gene matches: 1. Germline V gene sequence: CDR1 SGDLS, CDR2 YYNGEE. The CDR3, as DNA: TGTGCCAGCAGCGGGACTAGCGGGGGGGGCTACAATGAGCAGTTCTTC. Protein: CASSGTSGGGYNEQFF.

V gene TRBV6-1 combines with J gene TRBJ1-5; the D is unclear. Per germline, CDR1 MNHNS and CDR2 SASEGT. The V gene lost 4 bases and the J gene lost 4 bases, with 8 bases spanning the gap. CDR3 length: 13 amino acids. CDR3 sequence reads: CASSVGGNQPQHF. The CDR3 coding sequence is TGTGCCAGCAGTGTTGGCGGTAATCAGCCCCAGCATTTT.

The chain has TRBV30 and TRBJ2-5; D is ambiguous. The J call may be faulty, since TRBJ2-7 better matches the DNA end. The CDR3 spans 12 residues. Germline values: CDR1 GTSNPN, CDR2 SVGIG (reference sequence). This chain's CDR3 is CAWQTGTYEQYF. In nucleotides, the CDR3 is TGTGCCTGGCAGACTGGAACCTACGAGCAGTACTTC.

This chain connects TRBV5-1 to TRBJ2-7, with D perhaps TRBD2 (5 bases). Germline V lookup: CDR1 SGHRS, CDR2 YFSETQ. The V and J ends lost 3 bases and 0 bases respectively, with 10 bases between them. The CDR3 extends over 14 amino acids. CDR3 nucleotide sequence: TGCGCCAGCAGCTCTAGGACTCTCTCCTACGAGCAGTACTTC. Amino acids: CASSSRTLSYEQYF.

The chain uses TRBV2 and TRBJ2-1, with D possibly being TRBD1 (6 bases). This CDR3 is 17 amino acids long. Deletions cut 6 bases from V and 0 bases from J, with 18 bases between. Germline loops: CDR1 SNHLY, CDR2 FYNNEI. The CDR3 DNA follows: TGTGCCAGCAGGGACAGACTGATTTACAGCTCCTACAATGAGCAGTTCTTC. It yields the protein CASRDRLIYSSYNEQFF.

Concerning this clone: Other DNA variants within this sample encode the same CDR3. This chain's CDR3 is CASSFMNTEAFF. As DNA, the CDR3 is TGTGCCAGCAGCTTTATGAACACTGAAGCTTTCTTT. The chain recombines TRBV11-2 with TRBJ1-1; D call uncertain. Germline CDR1 SGHAT, CDR2 FQNNGV. V lost 3 bases and J lost 0, with 2 bases in between. This CDR3 region has 12 residues.

This clone was picked up one time. The chain uses TRBV7-2 and TRBJ1-5; unclear D gene. V lost 0 bases, J lost 8 bases, and 8 bases lay in between. CDR1 is SGHTA and CDR2 is FQGNSA in the germline V gene. This CDR3 spans 13 amino acids. The CDR3 sequence is CASSLAEVEPQHF. As DNA, the CDR3 is TGTGCCAGCAGCTTAGCCGAGGTTGAGCCCCAGCATTTT.

This clone has just one count. The V call is TRBV7-8, the J call TRBJ2-3, with 11 positions matching TRBD2. CDR1 is SGHVS, CDR2 FQNEAQ, per germline. V gave up 5 bases and J gave up 5 bases; unmatched junction bases: 6. There are 15 residues in the CDR3. This CDR3 is CASSLTSGRLDTQYF. The DNA for the CDR3 is TGTGCCAGCAGCCTTACTAGCGGGAGATTAGATACGCAGTATTTT.